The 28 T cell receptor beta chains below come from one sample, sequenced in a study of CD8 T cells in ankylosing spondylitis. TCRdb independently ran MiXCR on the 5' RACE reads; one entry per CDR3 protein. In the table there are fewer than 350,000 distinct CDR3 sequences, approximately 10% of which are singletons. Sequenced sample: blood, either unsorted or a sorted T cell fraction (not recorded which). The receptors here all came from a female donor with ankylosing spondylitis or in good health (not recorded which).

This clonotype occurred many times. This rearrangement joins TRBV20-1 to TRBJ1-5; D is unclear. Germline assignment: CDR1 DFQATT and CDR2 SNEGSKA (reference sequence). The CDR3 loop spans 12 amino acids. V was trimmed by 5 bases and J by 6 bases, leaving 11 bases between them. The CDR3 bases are TGCAGTGCTCAACCGGAGGGTCAGCCCCAGCATTTT. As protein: CSAQPEGQPQHF.

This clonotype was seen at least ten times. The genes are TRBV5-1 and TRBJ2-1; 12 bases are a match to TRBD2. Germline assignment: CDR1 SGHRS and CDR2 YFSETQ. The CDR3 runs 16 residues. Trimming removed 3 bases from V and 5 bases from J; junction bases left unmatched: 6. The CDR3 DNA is TGCGCCAGCAGCTCAGGACTAGCGGGATGGAACAATGAGCAGTTCTTC. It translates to CASSSGLAGWNNEQFF.

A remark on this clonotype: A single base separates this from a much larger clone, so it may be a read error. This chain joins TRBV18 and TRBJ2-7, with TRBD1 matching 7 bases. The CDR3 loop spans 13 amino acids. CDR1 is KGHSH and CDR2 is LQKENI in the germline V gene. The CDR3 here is CSSSPGQDIRQYF. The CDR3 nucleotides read TGTTCCAGCTCTCCCGGACAGGACATTCGGCAGTACTTC.

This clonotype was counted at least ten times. Here the CDR3 DNA reads TGCAGCGTGGGACAGGGGTTGGGTGAAGCTTTCTTT. It encodes CSVGQGLGEAFF. This chain uses TRBV29-1 with TRBJ1-1, with 10 nucleotides matching TRBD1. This CDR3 has 12 residues. V lost 6 bases and J lost 7; bases outside the gene matches: 5. Germline V gene lookup returns CDR1 SQVTM and CDR2 ANQGSEA. Based on the CDR3 plus reference TRBV29-1 and TRBJ1-1, the full variable domain is SAVISQKPSRDICQRGTSLTIQCQVDSQVTMMFWYRQQPGQSLTLIATANQGSEATYESGFVIDKFPISRPNLTFSTLTVSNMSPEDSSIYLCSVGQGLGEAFFGQGTRLTVV.

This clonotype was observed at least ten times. The CDR3 region has the DNA TGCGCCAGCAGCTTGTCGGTAGACATGAACACTGAAGCTTTCTTT. This translates into CASSLSVDMNTEAFF. The chain is built from TRBV5-1 and TRBJ1-1; D call uncertain. Trimming removed 1 base at V and 0 bases at J, with 10 bases between. This CDR3 contains 15 residues. CDR1 is SGHRS, CDR2 YFSETQ, per germline. The complete variable domain, with remaining parts taken from reference TRBV5-1 and TRBJ1-1, reads KAGVTQTPRYLIKTRGQQVTLSCSPISGHRSVSWYQQTPGQGLQFLFEYFSETQRNKGNFPGRFSGRQFSNSRSEMNVSTLELGDSALYLCASSLSVDMNTEAFFGQGTRLTVV.

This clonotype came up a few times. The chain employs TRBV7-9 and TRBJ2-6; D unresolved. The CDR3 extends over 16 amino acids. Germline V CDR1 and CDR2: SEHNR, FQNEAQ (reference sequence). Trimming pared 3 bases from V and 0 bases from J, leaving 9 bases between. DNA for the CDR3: TGTGCCAGCAGCTTGCAGGTTCCCTCTGGGGCCAACGTCCTGACTTTC. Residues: CASSLQVPSGANVLTF.

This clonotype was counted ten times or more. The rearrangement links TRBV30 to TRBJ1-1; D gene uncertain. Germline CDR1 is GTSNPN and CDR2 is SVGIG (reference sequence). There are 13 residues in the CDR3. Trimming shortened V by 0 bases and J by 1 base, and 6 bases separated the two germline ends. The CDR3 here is CAWSVPQNTEAFF. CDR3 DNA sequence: TGTGCCTGGAGTGTACCCCAGAACACTGAAGCTTTCTTT.

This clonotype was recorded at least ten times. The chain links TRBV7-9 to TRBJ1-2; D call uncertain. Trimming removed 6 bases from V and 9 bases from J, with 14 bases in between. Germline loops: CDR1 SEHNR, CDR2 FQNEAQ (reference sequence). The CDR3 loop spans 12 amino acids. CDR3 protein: CASSLTSVSYTF. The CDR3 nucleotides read TGTGCCAGCAGTTTAACCAGTGTGAGCTACACCTTC.

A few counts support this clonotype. CDR3 DNA: TGCAGTGTAGCTGAGCCACTAGCCAAAAACATTCAGTACTTC. Amino acids: CSVAEPLAKNIQYF. The J gene is TRBJ2-4, the V gene TRBV20-1; D unresolved. Per the germline V gene, CDR1 is DFQATT and CDR2 is SNEGSKA (reference sequence). The CDR3 is made up of 14 amino acids. V lost 7 bases and J 0 bases, leaving 13 bases between the germline ends.

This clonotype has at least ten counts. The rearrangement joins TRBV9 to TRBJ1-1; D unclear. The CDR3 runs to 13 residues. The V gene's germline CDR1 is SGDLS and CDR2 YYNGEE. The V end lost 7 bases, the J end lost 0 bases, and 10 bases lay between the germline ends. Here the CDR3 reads CASALTVNTEAFF. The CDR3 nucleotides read TGTGCCAGCGCACTGACTGTGAACACTGAAGCTTTCTTT.

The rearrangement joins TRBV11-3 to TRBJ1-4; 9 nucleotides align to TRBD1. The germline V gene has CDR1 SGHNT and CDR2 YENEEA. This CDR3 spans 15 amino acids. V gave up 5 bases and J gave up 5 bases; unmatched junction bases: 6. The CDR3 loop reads CASSAGQGPNEKLFF. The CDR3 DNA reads TGTGCCAGCAGCGCCGGACAGGGGCCGAATGAAAAACTGTTTTTT.

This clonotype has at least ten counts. In DNA form, the CDR3 reads TGCGCCAGCAGCTTGGTCCCGGCCAGGGAGCGAGGAGCTTTCTTT. It encodes CASSLVPARERGAFF. The gene calls are TRBV5-1 and TRBJ1-1, with TRBD1 as a possible D gene (5 bases). The germline V and J ends were trimmed by 0 bases and 10 bases, with 19 bases remaining between them. The germline V gene has CDR1 SGHRS and CDR2 YFSETQ. The CDR3 is 15 amino acids.

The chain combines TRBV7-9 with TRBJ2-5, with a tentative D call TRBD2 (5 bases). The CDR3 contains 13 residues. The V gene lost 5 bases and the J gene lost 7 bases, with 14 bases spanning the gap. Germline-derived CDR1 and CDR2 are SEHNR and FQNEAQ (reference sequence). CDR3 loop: CASSPAGRGTQYF. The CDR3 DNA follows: TGTGCCAGCAGCCCGGCTGGGAGAGGGACCCAGTACTTC.

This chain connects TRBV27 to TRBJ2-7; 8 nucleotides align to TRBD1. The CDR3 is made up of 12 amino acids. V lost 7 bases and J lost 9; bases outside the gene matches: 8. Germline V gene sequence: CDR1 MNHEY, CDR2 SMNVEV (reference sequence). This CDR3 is CASIGRQGSQYF. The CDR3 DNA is TGTGCCAGCATCGGTAGACAGGGGTCGCAGTACTTC.

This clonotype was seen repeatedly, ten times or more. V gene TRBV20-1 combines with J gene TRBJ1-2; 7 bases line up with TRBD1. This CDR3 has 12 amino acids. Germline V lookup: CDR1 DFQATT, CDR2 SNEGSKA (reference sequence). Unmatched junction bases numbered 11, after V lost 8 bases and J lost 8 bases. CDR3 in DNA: TGCAGTCCAGAGACAGGGCGGATAGGCTACACCTTC. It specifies CSPETGRIGYTF.

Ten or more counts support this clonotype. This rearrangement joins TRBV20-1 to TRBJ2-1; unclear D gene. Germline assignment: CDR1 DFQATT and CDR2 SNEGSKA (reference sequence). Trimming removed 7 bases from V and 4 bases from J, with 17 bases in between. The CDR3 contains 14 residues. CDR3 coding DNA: TGCAGTGGGTGGCGCCTGACGTCTTACAATGAGCAGTTCTTC. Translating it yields CSGWRLTSYNEQFF.

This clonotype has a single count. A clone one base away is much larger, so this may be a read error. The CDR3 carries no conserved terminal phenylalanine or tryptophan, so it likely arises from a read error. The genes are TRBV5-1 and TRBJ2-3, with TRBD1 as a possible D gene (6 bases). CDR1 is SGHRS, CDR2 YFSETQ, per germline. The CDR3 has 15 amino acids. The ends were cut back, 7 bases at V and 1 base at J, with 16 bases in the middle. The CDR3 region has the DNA TGCGCCAGCGGCCCGGGCAGGGGAGGCACAGATACGCAGTATTGT. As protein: CASGPGRGGTDTQYC.

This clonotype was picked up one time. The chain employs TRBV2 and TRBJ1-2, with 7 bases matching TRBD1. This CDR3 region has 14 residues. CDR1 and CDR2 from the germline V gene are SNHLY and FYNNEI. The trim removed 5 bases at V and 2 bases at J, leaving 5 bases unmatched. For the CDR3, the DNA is TGTGCCAGCAGTTACGAGACAGGGAACTATGGCTACACCTTC. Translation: CASSYETGNYGYTF.

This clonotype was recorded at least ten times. The CDR3 DNA is TGCAGTGCTAGCGAAGGGATAGGCTACACCTTC. Protein product: CSASEGIGYTF. The rearrangement joins TRBV20-1 to TRBJ1-2; D call uncertain. The CDR3 sequence is 11 residues long. Germline lookup yields CDR1 DFQATT and CDR2 SNEGSKA (reference sequence). V was clipped by 3 bases and J by 8 bases, with 10 bases between them.

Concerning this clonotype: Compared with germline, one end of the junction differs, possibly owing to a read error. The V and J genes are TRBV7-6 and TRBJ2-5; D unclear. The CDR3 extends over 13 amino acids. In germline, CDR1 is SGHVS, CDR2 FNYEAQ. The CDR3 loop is CASSSRIQETQSF. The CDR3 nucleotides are TGTGCCAGCAGCTCCCGAATACAAGAGACCCAGTCCTTC. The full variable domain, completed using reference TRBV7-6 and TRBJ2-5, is GAGVSQSPRYKVTKRGQDVALRCDPISGHVSLYWYRQALGQGPEFLTYFNYEAQQDKSGLPNDRFSAERPEGSISTLTIQRTEQRDSAMYRCASSSRIQETQSFGPGTRLLVL.

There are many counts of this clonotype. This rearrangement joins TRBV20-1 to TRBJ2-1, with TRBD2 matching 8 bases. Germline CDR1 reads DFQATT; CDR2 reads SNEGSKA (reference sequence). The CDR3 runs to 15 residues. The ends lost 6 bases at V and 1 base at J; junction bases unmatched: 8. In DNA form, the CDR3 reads TGCAGTGCAACCCCTAGCGGGCCTTCCTACAATGAGCAGTTCTTC. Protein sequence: CSATPSGPSYNEQFF.

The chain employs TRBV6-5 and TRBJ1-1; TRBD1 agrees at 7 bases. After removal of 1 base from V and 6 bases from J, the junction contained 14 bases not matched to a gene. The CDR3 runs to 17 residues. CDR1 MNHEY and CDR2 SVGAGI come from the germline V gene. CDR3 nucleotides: TGTGCCAGCAGTTACTTCCCCCCGGGGCCCAGGGGGGCTGAAGCTTTCTTT. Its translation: CASSYFPPGPRGAEAFF.

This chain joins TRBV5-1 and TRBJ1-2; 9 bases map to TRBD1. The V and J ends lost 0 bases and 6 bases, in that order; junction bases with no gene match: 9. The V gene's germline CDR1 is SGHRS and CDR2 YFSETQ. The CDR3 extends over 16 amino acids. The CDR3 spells CASSLETPDRGDGYTF. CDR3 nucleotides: TGCGCCAGCAGCTTGGAAACTCCCGACAGGGGGGATGGCTACACCTTC.

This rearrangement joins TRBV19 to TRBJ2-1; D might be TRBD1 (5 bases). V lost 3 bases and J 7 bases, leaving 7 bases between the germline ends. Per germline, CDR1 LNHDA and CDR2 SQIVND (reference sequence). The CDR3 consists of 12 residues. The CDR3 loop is CASSIRVNEQFF. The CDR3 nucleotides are TGTGCCAGTAGTATCAGGGTGAATGAGCAGTTCTTC.

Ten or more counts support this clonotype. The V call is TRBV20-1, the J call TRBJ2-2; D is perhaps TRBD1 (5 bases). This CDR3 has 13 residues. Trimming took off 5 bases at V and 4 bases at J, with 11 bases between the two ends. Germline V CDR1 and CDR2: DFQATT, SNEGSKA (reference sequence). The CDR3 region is CSAQTDTTGELFF. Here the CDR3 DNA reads TGCAGTGCTCAGACAGATACCACCGGGGAGCTGTTTTTT.

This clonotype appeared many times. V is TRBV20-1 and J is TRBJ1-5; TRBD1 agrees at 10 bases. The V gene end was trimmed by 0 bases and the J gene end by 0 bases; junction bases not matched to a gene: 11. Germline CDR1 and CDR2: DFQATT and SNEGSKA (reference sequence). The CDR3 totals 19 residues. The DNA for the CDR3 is TGCAGTGCTAGAGATGTTGTTGGACAGGGGGTGATTAGCAATCAGCCCCAGCATTTT. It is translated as CSARDVVGQGVISNQPQHF.

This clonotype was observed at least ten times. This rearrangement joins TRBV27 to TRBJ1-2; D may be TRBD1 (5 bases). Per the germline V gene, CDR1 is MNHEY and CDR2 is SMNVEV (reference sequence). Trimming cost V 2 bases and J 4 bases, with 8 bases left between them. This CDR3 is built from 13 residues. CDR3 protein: CASSLQGSYGYTF. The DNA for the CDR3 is TGTGCCAGCAGTTTACAGGGCTCCTATGGCTACACCTTC.

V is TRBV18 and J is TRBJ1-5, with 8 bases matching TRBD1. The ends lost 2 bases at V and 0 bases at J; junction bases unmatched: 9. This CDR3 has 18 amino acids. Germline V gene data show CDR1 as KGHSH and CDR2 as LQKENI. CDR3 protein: CASSPKGQAGYSNQPQHF. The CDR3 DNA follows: TGTGCCAGCTCACCAAAGGGACAGGCGGGGTATAGCAATCAGCCCCAGCATTTT.